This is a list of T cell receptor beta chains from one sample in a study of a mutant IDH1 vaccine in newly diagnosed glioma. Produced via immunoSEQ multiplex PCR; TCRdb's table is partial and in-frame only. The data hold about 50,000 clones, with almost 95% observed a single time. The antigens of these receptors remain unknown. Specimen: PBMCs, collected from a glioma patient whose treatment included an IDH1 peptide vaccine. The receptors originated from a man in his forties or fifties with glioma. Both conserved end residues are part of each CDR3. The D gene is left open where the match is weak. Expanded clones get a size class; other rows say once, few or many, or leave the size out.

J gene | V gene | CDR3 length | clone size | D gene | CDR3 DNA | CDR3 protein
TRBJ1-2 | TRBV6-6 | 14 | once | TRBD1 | TGTGCCAGCAGCTACGGACAGGAGGTATATGGCTACACCTTC | CASSYGQEVYGYTF
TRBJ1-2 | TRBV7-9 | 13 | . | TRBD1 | TGTGCCAGCAGCCGGGACAGCTTCTATGGCTACACCTTC | CASSRDSFYGYTF
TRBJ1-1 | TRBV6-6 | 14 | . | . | TGTGCCAGCAGTTACTGGCGGGGAGAGACTGAAGCTTTCTTT | CASSYWRGETEAFF
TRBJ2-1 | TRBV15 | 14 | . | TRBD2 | TGTGCCACCAGCAGAGATTCGACTAGCGCTGAGCAGTTCTTC | CATSRDSTSAEQFF
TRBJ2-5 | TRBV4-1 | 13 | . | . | TGCGCCAGCAGCCAGGGAGACCAAGAGACCCAGTACTTC | CASSQGDQETQYF
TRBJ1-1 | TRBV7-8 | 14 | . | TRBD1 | TGTGCCAGCAGCCCCGGACAGGGGAACACTGAAGCTTTCTTT | CASSPGQGNTEAFF
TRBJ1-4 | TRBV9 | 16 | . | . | TGTGCCAGCAGCCCCCACAGTGGAGGGGGACCAGAAAAACTGTTTTTT | CASSPHSGGGPEKLFF
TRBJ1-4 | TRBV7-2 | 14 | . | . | TGTGCCAGCAGGGGGGCAGAGAGGGGAGAAAAACTGTTTTTT | CASRGAERGEKLFF
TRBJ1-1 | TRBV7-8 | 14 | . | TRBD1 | TGTGCCAGCAGGAAACGGGACAGGGCGAATGAAGCTTTCTTT | CASRKRDRANEAFF
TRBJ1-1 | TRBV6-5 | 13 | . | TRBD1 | TGTGCCAGCAGTTACGGGACAGGGCCTGGAGCTTTCTTT | CASSYGTGPGAFF
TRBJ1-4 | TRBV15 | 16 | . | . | TGTGCCACCAGCAGAGTAAAAGGGGGGGTCTTCGGAAAACTGTTTTTT | CATSRVKGGVFGKLFF
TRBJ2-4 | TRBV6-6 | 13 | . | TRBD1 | TGTGCCAGCAGTCCGACAGGGAATAGCATTCAGTACTTC | CASSPTGNSIQYF
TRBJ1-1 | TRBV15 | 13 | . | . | TGTGCCACCAGCAGGCTTGGGAACACTGAAGCTTTCTTT | CATSRLGNTEAFF
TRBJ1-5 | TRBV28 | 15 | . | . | TGTGCCAGCACCCAAGAGCAATATAGCAATCAGCCCCAGCATTTT | CASTQEQYSNQPQHF
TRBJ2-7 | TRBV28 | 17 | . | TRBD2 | TGTGCCAGCAGTTCATACAGACTAGCGGGACTCTCCTACGAGCAGTACTTC | CASSSYRLAGLSYEQYF
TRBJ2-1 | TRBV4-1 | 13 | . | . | TGCGCCAGCAGCCAAGATCCGGGTGGAGAGCAGTTCTTC | CASSQDPGGEQFF
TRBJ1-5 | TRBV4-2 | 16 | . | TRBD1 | TGTGCCAGCAGCCAAGATCGGACAGGGGGTTTTCAGCCCCAGCATTTT | CASSQDRTGGFQPQHF
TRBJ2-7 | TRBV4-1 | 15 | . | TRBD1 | TGCGCCAGCAGCCAACCCGGGACAGGTACCTACGAGCAGTACTTC | CASSQPGTGTYEQYF
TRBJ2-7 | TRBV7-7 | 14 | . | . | TGTGCTAGCAGCCCGTTGCCGACAAGCTACGAGCAGTACTTC | CASSPLPTSYEQYF
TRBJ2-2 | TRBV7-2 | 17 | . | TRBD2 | TGTGCCAGCAGCATCATAGCGGGGGGGCGAGGAACCGGGGAGCTGTTTTTT | CASSIIAGGRGTGELFF
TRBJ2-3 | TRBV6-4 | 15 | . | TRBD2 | TGTGCCAGCAGTGACGGGACTAGCGGCACAGATACGCAGTATTTT | CASSDGTSGTDTQYF
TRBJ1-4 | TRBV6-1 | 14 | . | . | TGTGCCAGCAGTGCACAGGTGGGGAATGAAAAACTGTTTTTT | CASSAQVGNEKLFF
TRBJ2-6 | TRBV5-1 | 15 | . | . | TGCGCCAGCAGCCGCAGGGGCTCGGGGGCCAACGTCCTGACTTTC | CASSRRGSGANVLTF